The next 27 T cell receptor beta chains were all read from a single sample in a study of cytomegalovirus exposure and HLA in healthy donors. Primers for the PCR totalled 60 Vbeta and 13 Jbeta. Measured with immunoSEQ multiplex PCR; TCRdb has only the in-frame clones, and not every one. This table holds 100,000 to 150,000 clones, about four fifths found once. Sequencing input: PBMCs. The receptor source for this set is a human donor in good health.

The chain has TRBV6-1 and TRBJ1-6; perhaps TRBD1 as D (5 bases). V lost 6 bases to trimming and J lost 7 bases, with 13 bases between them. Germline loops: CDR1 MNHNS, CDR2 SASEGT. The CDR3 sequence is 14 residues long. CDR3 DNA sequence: TGTGCCAGCAGATTAGACAGAAACAATTCACCCCTCCACTTT. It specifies CASRLDRNNSPLHF.

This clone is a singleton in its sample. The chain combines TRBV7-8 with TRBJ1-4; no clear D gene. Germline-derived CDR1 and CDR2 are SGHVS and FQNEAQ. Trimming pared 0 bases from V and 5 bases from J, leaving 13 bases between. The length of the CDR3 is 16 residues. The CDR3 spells CASSLARVPRNEKLFF. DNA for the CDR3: TGTGCCAGCAGCTTAGCGCGTGTGCCCCGAAATGAAAAACTGTTTTTT. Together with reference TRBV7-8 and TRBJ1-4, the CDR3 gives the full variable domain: GAGVSQSPRYKVAKRGQDVALRCDPISGHVSLFWYQQALGQGPEFLTYFQNEAQLDKSGLPSDRFFAERPEGSVSTLKIQRTQQEDSAVYLCASSLARVPRNEKLFFGSGTQLSVL.

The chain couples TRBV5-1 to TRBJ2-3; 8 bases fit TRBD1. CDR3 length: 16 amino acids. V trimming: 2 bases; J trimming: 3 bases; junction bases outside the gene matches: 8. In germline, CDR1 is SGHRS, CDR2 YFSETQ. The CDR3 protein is CASSFHRGFGTDTQYF. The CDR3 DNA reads TGCGCCAGCAGCTTCCACAGGGGGTTTGGGACAGATACGCAGTATTTT.

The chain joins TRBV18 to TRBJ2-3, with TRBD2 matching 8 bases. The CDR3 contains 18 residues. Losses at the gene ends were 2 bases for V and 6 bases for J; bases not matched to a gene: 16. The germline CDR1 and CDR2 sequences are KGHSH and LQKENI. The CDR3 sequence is CASSPYRMAGGRSDTQYF. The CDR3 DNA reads TGTGCCAGCTCACCATATAGGATGGCGGGGGGTCGATCGGATACGCAGTATTTT.

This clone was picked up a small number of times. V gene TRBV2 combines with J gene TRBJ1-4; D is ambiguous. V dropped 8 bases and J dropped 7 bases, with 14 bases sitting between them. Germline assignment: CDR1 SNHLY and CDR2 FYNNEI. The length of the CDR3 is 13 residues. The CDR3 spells CASGPIFLEKLFF. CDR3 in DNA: TGTGCCAGCGGGCCGATCTTCCTTGAAAAACTGTTTTTT. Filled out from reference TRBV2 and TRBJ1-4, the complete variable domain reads EPEVTQTPSHQVTQMGQEVILRCVPISNHLYFYWYRQILGQKVEFLVSFYNNEISEKSEIFDDQFSVERPDGSNFTLKIRSTKLEDSAMYFCASGPIFLEKLFFGSGTQLSVL.

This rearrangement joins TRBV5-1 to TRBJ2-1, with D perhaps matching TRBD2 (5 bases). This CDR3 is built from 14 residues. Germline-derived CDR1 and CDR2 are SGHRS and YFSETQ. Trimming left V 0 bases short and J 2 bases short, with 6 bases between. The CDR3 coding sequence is TGCGCCAGCAGCTTGGGACTAACCTACAATGAGCAGTTCTTC. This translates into CASSLGLTYNEQFF.

The CDR3 sequence: CASSPRGEPDEQFF. The CDR3 DNA follows: TGTGCCAGCTCACCACGGGGGGAGCCCGATGAGCAGTTCTTC. V is TRBV18 and J is TRBJ2-1, with a weak D call TRBD2 (6 bases). The CDR3 has 14 residues. The germline gives CDR1 KGHSH, CDR2 LQKENI. Trimming shortened V by 1 base and J by 8 bases, and 12 bases separated the two germline ends.

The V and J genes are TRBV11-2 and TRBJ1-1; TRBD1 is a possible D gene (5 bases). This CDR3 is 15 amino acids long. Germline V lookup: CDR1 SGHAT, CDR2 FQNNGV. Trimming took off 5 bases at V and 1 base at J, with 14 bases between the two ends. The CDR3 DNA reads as TGTGCCAGCAGCCCCTCGAGGGGAGGGAACACTGAAGCTTTCTTT. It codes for CASSPSRGGNTEAFF.

The CDR3 DNA follows: TGTGCCAGCAGCCCCGGACAGGGGGACATGAACACTGAAGCTTTCTTT. Translation gives CASSPGQGDMNTEAFF. The rearrangement uses TRBV14 and TRBJ1-1; 10 bases match TRBD1. This CDR3 is built from 16 residues. Per germline, CDR1 SGHDN and CDR2 FVKESK. V lost 4 bases, J lost 0 bases, and 5 bases stayed unmatched. Complete variable domain (other parts from reference TRBV14 and TRBJ1-1): EAGVTQFPSHSVIEKGQTVTLRCDPISGHDNLYWYRRVMGKEIKFLLHFVKESKQDESGMPNNRFLAERTGGTYSTLKVQPAELEDSGVYFCASSPGQGDMNTEAFFGQGTRLTVV.

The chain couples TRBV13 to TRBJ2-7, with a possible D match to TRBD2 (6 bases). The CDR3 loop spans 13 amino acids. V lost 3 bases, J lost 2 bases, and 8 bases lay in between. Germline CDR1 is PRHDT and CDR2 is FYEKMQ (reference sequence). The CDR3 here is CASSFRGTYEQYF. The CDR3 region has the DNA TGTGCCAGCAGCTTCCGGGGGACCTACGAGCAGTACTTC.

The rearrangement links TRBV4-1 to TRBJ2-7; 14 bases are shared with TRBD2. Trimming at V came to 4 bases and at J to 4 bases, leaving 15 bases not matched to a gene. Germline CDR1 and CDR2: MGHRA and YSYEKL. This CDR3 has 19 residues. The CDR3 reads CASSPGRTSGGTGLYEQYF. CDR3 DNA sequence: TGCGCCAGCAGCCCTGGTCGGACTAGCGGGGGGACTGGACTATACGAGCAGTACTTC.

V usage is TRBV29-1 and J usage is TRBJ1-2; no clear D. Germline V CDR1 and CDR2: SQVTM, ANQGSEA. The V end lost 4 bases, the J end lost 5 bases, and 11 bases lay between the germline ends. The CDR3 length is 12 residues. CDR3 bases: TGCAGCGTTGGAGGCGCGGGGTATGGCTACACCTTC. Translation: CSVGGAGYGYTF. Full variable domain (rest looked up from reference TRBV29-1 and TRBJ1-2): SAVISQKPSRDICQRGTSLTIQCQVDSQVTMMFWYRQQPGQSLTLIATANQGSEATYESGFVIDKFPISRPNLTFSTLTVSNMSPEDSSIYLCSVGGAGYGYTFGSGTRLTVV.

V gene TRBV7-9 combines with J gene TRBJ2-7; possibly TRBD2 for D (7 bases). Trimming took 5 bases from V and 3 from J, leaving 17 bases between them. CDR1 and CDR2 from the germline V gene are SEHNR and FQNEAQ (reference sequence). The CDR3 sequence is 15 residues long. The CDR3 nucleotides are TGTGCCAGCAGCCGATGGGCGGGGGCTGACTACGAGCAGTACTTC. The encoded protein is CASSRWAGADYEQYF.

The CDR3 loop reads CASSQDRGHEKLFF. In DNA, the CDR3 is TGCGCCAGCAGCCAGGACAGGGGGCATGAAAAACTGTTTTTT. J is TRBJ1-4 and V is TRBV5-1, with TRBD1 matching over 11 bases. The CDR3 has 14 residues. J lost 6 bases, V lost 4 bases, and 2 bases had no gene match. From germline, CDR1 is SGHRS and CDR2 YFSETQ.

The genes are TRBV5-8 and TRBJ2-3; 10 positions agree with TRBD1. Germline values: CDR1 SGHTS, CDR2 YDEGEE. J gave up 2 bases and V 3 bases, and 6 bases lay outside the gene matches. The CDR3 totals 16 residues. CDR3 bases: TGTGCCAGCAGCTGGGATGGGACAGGGGTCACAGATACGCAGTATTTT. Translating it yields CASSWDGTGVTDTQYF. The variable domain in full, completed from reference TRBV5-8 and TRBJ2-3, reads EAGVTQSPTHLIKTRGQQATLRCSPISGHTSVYWYQQALGLGLQFLLWYDEGEERNRGNFPPRFSGRQFPNYSSELNVNALELEDSALYLCASSWDGTGVTDTQYFGPGTRLTVL.

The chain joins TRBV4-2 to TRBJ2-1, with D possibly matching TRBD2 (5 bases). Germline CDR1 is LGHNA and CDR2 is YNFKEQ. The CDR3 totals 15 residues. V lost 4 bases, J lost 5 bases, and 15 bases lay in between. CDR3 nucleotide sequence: TGTGCCAGCAGCCCGCGCGTGGTAGCGAACAATGAGCAGTTCTTC. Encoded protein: CASSPRVVANNEQFF.

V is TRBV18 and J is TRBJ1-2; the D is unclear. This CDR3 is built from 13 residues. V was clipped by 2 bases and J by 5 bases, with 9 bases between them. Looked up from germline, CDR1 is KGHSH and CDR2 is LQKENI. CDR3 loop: CASSPSRLYGYTF. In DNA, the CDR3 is TGTGCCAGCTCACCATCCAGACTTTATGGCTACACCTTC.

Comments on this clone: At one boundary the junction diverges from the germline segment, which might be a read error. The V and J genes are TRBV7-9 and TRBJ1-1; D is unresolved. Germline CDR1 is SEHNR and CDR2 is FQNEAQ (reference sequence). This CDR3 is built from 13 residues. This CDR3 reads CSSSLSSNTEAFF. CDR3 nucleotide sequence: TGTTCCAGCAGCTTATCGTCGAACACTGAAGCTTTCTTT.

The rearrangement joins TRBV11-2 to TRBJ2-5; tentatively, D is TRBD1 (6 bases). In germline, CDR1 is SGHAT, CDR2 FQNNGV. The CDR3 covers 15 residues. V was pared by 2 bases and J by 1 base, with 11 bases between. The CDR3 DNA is TGTGCCAGCAGCTTATCCGGGACATTCCAAGAGACCCAGTACTTC. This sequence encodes CASSLSGTFQETQYF.

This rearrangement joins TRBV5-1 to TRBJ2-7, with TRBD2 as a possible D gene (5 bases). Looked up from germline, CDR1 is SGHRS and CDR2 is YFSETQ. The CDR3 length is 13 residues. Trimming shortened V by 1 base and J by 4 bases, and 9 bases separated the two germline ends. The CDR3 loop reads CASSLSTNYEQYF. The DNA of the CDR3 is TGCGCCAGCAGCTTGTCGACTAATTACGAGCAGTACTTC.

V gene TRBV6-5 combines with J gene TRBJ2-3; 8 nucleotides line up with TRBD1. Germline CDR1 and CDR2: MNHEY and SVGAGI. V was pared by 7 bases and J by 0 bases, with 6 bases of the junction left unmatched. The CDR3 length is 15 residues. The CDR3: CASKDRASSTDTQYF. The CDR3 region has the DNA TGTGCCAGCAAGGACAGGGCTTCTAGCACAGATACGCAGTATTTT.

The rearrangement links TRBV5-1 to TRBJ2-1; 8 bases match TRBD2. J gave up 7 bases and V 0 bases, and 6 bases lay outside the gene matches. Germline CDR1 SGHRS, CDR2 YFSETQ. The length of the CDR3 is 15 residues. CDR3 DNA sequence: TGCGCCAGCAGCTTGGCATTAGCGGGGTCTAATGAGCAGTTCTTC. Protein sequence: CASSLALAGSNEQFF.

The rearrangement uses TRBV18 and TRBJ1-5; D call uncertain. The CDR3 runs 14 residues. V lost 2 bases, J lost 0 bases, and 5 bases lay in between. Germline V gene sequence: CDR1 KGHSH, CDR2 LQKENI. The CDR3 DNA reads TGTGCCAGCTCACCAGAGTATAGCAATCAGCCCCAGCATTTT. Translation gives CASSPEYSNQPQHF.

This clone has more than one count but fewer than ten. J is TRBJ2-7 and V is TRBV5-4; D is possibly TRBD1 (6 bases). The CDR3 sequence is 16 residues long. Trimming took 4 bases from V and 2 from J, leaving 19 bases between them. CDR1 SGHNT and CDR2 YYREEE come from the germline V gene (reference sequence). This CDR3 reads CASSPNTGFSAYEQYF. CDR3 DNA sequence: TGTGCCAGCAGCCCAAACACAGGGTTCAGTGCCTACGAGCAGTACTTC. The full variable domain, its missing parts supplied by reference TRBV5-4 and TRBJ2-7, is ETGVTQSPTHLIKTRGQQVTLRCSSQSGHNTVSWYQQALGQGPQFIFQYYREEENGRGNFPPRFSGLQFPNYSSELNVNALELDDSALYLCASSPNTGFSAYEQYFGPGTRLTVT.

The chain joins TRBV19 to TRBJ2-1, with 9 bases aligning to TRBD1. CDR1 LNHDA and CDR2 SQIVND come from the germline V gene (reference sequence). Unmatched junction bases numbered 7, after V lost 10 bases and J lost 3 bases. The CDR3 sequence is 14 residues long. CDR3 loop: CATHRDRDYNEQFF. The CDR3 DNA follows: TGTGCCACTCACCGGGACAGGGACTACAATGAGCAGTTCTTC.

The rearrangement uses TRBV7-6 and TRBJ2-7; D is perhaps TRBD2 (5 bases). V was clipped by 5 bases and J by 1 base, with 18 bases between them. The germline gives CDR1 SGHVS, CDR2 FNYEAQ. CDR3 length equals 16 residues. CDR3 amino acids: CASSAQGVASSYEQYF. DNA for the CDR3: TGTGCCAGCAGCGCCCAAGGAGTAGCGTCTTCCTACGAGCAGTACTTC.

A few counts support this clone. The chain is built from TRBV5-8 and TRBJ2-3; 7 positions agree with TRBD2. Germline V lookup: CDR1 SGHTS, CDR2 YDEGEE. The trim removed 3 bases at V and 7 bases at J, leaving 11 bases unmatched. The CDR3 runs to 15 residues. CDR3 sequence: CASSSSDLGGNTQYF. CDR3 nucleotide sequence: TGTGCCAGCAGCTCATCTGACCTGGGGGGGAATACGCAGTATTTT. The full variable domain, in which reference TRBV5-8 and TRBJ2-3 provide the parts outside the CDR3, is EAGVTQSPTHLIKTRGQQATLRCSPISGHTSVYWYQQALGLGLQFLLWYDEGEERNRGNFPPRFSGRQFPNYSSELNVNALELEDSALYLCASSSSDLGGNTQYFGPGTRLTVL.